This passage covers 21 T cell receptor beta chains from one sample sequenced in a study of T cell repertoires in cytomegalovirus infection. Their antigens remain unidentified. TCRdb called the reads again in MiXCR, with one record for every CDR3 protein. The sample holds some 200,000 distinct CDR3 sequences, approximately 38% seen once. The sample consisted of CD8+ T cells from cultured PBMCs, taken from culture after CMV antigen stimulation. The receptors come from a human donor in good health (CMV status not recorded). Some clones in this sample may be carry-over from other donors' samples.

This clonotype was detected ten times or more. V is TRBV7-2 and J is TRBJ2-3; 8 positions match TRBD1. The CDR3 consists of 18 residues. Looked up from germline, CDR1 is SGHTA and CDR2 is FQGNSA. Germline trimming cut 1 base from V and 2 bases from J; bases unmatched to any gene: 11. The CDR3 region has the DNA TGTGCCAGCAGCTTAGGACCCACCGGGACAGGCTACACAGATACGCAGTATTTT. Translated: CASSLGPTGTGYTDTQYF.

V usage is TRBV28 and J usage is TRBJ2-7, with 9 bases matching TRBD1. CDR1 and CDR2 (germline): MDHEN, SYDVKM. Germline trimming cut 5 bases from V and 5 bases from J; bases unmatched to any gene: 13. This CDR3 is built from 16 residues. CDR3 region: CASSPRDRATRDEQYF. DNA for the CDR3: TGTGCCAGCAGTCCCCGGGACAGGGCGACAAGGGACGAGCAGTACTTC.

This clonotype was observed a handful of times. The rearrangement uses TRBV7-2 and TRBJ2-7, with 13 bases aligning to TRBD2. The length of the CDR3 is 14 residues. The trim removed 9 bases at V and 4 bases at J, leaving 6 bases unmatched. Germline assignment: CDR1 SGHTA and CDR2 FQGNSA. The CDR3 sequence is CASRTSGRGYEQYF. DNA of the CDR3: TGTGCCAGTAGGACTAGCGGGAGAGGGTACGAGCAGTACTTC.

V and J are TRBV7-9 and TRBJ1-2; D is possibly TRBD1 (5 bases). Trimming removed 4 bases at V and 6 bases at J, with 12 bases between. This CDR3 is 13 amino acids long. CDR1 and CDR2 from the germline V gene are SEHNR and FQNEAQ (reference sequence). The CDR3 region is CASSSRGGDGYTF. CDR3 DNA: TGTGCCAGCAGCTCACGGGGGGGTGATGGCTACACCTTC. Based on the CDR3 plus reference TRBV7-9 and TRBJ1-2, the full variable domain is DTGVSQNPRHKITKRGQNVTFRCDPISEHNRLYWYRQTLGQGPEFLTYFQNEAQLEKSRLLSDRFSAERPKGSFSTLEIQRTEQGDSAMYLCASSSRGGDGYTFGSGTRLTVV.

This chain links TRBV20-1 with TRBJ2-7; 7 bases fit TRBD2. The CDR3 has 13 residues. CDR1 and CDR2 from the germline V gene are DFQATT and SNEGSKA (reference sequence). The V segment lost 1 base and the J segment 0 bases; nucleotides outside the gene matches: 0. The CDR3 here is CSARGDYSYEQYF. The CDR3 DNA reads TGCAGTGCTAGAGGGGACTACTCCTACGAGCAGTACTTC.

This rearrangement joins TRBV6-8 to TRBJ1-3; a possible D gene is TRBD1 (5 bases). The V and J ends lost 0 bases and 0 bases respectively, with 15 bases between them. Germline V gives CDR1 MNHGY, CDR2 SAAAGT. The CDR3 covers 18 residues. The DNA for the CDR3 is TGTGCCAGCAGTTACTCACGGGGCCGTAAGAGCTCTGGAAACACCATATATTTT. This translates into CASSYSRGRKSSGNTIYF.

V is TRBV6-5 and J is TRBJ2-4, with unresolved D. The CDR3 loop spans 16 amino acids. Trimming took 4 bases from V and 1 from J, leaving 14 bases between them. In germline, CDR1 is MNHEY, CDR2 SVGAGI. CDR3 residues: CASSLGRPSAKNIQYF. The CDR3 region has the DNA TGTGCCAGCAGTTTGGGTCGTCCGTCGGCCAAAAACATTCAGTACTTC.

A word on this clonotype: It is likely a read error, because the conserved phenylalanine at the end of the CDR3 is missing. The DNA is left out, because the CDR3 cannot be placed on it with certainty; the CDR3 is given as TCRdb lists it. The chain's CDR3 is CARSSNQGHNYGSNL. This chain uses TRBV27 with TRBJ1-2; TRBD1 is the table's D call and was not checked against the DNA. Germline-derived CDR1 and CDR2 are MNHEY and SMNVEV (reference sequence). 15 amino acids form the CDR3, both terminal residues included.

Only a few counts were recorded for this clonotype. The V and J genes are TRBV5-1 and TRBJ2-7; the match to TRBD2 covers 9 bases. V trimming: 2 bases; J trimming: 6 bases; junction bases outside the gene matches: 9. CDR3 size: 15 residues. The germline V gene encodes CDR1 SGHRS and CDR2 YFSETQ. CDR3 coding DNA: TGCGCCAGCAGCTTTTCGACTAGCGGAACGGGCGAGCAGTACTTC. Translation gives CASSFSTSGTGEQYF.

The CDR3: CASSYSTLLRAGANVLTF. In nucleotides, the CDR3 is TGTGCCAGCAGTTACTCGACCCTCCTACGAGCTGGGGCCAACGTCCTGACTTTC. J is TRBJ2-6 and V is TRBV6-5, with D hard to call. The CDR3 has 18 residues. Germline V gene sequence: CDR1 MNHEY, CDR2 SVGAGI. The ends were cut back, 0 bases at V and 2 bases at J, with 14 bases in the middle.

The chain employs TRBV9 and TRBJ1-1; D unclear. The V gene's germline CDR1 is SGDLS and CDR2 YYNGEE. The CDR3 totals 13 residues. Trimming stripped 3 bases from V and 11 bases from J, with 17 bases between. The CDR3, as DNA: TGTGCCAGCAGCGAACCCCGGGCGGATGAGGCTTTCTTT. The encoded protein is CASSEPRADEAFF.

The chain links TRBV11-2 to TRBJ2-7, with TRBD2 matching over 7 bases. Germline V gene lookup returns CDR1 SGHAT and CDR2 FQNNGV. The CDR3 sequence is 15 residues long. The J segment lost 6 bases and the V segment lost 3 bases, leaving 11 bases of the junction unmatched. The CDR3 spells CASSFPAGPVFEQYF. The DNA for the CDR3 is TGTGCCAGCAGCTTCCCAGCGGGACCGGTATTCGAGCAGTACTTC.

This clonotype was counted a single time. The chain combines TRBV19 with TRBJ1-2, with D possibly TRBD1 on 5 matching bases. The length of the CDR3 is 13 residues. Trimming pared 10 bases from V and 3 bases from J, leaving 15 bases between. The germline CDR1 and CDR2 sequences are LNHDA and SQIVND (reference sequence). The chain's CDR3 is CATSGEGYYGYTF. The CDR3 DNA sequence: TGTGCCACCAGCGGTGAGGGGTACTATGGCTACACCTTC.

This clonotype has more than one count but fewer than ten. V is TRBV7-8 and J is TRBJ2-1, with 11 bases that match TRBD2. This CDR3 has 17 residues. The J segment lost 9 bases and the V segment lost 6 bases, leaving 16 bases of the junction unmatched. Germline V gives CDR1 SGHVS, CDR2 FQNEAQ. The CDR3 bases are TGTGCCAGCAGATCTTATAGCGGGAGGGCCGTAGAGGGTGAGCAGTTCTTC. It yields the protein CASRSYSGRAVEGEQFF.

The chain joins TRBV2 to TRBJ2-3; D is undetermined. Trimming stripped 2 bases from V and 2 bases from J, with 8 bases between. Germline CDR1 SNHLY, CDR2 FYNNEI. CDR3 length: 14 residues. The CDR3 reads CASSEKQATDTQYF. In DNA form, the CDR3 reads TGTGCCAGCAGTGAAAAGCAGGCCACAGATACGCAGTATTTT.

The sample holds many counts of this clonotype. The CDR3 sequence is CASSPWDTSQETQYF. CDR3 nucleotides: TGTGCCAGCAGCCCGTGGGACACCTCCCAAGAGACCCAGTACTTC. The chain recombines TRBV7-3 with TRBJ2-5, with D perhaps matching TRBD1 (6 bases). Germline CDR1 is SGHTA and CDR2 is FQGTGA. The length of the CDR3 is 15 residues. Trimming removed 5 bases at V and 1 base at J, with 14 bases between.

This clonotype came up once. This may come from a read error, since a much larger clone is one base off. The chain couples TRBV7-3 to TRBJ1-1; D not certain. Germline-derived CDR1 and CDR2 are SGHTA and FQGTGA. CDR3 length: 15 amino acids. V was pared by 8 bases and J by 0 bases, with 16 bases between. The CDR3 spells CASGPRQIMNTEAFF. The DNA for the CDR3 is TGTGCCAGCGGCCCCCGCCAGATCATGAACACTGAAGCTTTCTTT.

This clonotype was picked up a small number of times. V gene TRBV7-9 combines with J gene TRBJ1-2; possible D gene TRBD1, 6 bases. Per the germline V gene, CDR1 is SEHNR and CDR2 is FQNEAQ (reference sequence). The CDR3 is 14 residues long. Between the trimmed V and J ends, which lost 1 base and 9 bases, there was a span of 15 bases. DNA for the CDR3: TGTGCCAGCAGCTTAGGGGGGGGGCCCGAGAGCTACACCTTC. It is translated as CASSLGGGPESYTF.

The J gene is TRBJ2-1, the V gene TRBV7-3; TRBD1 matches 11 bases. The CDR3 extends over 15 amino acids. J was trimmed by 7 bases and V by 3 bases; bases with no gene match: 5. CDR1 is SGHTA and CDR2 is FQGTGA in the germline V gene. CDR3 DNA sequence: TGTGCCAGCAGCTTTTCCGGGACAGGGGGTAATGAGCAGTTCTTC. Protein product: CASSFSGTGGNEQFF.

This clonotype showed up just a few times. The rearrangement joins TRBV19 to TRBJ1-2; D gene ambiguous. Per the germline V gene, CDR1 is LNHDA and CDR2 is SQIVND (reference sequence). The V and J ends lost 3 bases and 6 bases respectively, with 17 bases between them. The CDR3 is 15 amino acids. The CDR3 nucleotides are TGTGCCAGTAGTATGGTAGACATCCTCTACAATGGCTACACCTTC. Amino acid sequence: CASSMVDILYNGYTF.

CDR3 DNA sequence: TGTGCCAGCAGACAGCCTGAAGCTTTCTTT. This translates into CASRQPEAFF. The chain joins TRBV6-1 to TRBJ1-1; D remains unclear. V was clipped by 6 bases and J by 6 bases, with 5 bases between them. Germline CDR1 and CDR2: MNHNS and SASEGT. This CDR3 has 10 residues.